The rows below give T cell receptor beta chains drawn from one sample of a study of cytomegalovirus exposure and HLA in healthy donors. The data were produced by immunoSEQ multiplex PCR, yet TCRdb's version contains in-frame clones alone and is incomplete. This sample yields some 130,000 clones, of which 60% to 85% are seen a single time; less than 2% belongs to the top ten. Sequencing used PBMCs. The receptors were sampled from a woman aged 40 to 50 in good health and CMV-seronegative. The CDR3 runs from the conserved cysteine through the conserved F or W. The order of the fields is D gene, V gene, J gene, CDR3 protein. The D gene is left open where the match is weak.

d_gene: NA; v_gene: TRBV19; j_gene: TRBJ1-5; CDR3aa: CASIGQFNQPQHF
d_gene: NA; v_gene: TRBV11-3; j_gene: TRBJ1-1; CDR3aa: CASSLWAGTEAFF
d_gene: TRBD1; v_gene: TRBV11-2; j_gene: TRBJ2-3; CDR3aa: CASSLVRGLTDTQYF
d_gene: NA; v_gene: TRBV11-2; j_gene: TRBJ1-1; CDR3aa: CASSLVRLHTEAFF
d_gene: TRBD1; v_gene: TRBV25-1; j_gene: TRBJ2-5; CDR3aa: CASSTPGTGSLETQYF
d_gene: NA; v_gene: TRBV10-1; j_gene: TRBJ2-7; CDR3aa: CASSARSSGEQYF
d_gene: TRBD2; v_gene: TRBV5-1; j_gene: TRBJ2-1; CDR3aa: CASSQGLLPEQFF
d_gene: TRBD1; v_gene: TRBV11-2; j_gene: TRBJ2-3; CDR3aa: CASSLLGQVLTDTQYF
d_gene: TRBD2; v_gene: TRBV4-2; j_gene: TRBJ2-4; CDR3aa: CASSQDLLELAGGGNIQYF
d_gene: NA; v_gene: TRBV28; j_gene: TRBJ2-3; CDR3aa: CAGLTDTQYF
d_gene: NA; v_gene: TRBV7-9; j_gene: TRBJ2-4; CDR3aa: CASSLDRNIQYF
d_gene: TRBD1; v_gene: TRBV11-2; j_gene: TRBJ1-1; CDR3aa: CASSSSDRAGEAFF
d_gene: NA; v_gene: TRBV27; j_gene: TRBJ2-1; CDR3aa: CASSKQYNEQFF
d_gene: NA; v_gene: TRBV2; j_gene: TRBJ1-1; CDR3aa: CASYTSTEAFF
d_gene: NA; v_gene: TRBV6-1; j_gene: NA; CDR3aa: CASSEEGGGPAYEQYF
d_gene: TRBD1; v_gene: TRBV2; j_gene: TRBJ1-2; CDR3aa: CASSSGTGGDGYTF
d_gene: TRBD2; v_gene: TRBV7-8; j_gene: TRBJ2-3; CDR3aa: CASSLAPSGNTDTQYF
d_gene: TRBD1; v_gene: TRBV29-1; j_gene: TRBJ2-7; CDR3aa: CSVEGDRGAPYEQYF
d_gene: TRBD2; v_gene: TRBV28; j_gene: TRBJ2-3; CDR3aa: CASSLNGPLGGSADTQYF
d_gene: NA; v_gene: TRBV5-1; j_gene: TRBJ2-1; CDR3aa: CASSLLLDNNEQFF